A selection of T cell receptor beta chains follows, all from one sample in a study of OX40 agonist ivuxolimab in advanced cancers. The table came from immunoSEQ multiplex PCR; TCRdb's copy has only in-frame clones and leaves some out. The sample has roughly 89,000 clones, more than 80% seen once. Sequencing was performed on CD4+ or CD8+ T cells sorted from blood, taken in a trial of the OX40 agonist ivuxolimab. These receptors originate from an adult with an advanced solid tumor such as melanoma, head and neck, liver or kidney cancer. Both conserved end residues are part of each CDR3. Each record gives: V gene, J gene, clone size, D gene, CDR3 protein, CDR3 DNA. A D gene is named only where the DNA matches it firmly. The size entry is marked missing in some rows and otherwise reads once, few, many or a size class.

TRBV13	TRBJ1-1	.	TRBD1	CASSLGQIYMNTEAFF	TGTGCCAGCAGCCTGGGACAGATCTACATGAACACTGAAGCTTTCTTT
TRBV11-3	TRBJ2-5	.	.	CASSRGGGYQETQYF	TGTGCCAGCAGTCGTGGAGGGGGCTACCAAGAGACCCAGTACTTC
TRBV6-1	TRBJ2-7	.	.	CASSEGGPYEQYF	TGTGCCAGCAGTGAGGGGGGTCCCTACGAGCAGTACTTC
TRBV6-5	TRBJ2-2	.	.	CASSPRGEQTGELFF	TGTGCCAGCAGCCCACGGGGTGAACAGACCGGGGAGCTGTTTTTT
TRBV14	TRBJ2-7	once	TRBD1	CASSQTDRHPYEQYF	TGTGCCAGCAGCCAAACGGACAGGCATCCCTACGAGCAGTACTTC
TRBV27	TRBJ2-7	.	.	CASSSPPHGVYEQYF	TGTGCCAGCAGTTCCCCACCCCACGGGGTCTACGAGCAGTACTTC
TRBV4-1	TRBJ2-1	.	TRBD2	CASSQGGVLHNYNEQFF	TGCGCCAGCAGCCAGGGGGGGGTCTTGCACAACTACAATGAGCAGTTCTTC
TRBV10-1	TRBJ2-2	.	TRBD1	CASSEGDRDTGELFF	TGCGCCAGCAGTGAAGGGGACAGGGACACCGGGGAGCTGTTTTTT
TRBV10-3	TRBJ2-5	.	TRBD2	CASLAGVSEEQYF	TGTGCCTCACTAGCGGGAGTCTCAGAAGAGCAGTACTTC
TRBV28	TRBJ2-4	.	.	CAHGVVKNIQYF	TGTGCCCATGGGGTAGTCAAAAACATTCAGTACTTC
TRBV6-1	TRBJ2-1	.	TRBD1	CASSLQGSLDNEQFF	TGTGCCAGCAGCCTACAGGGGTCACTGGACAATGAGCAGTTCTTC
TRBV10-1	TRBJ2-7	once	.	CASRRIYPSYEQYF	TGCGCCAGCCGCCGTATATACCCCTCCTACGAGCAGTACTTC
TRBV9	TRBJ2-7	once	.	CASSGVSSYEQYF	TGTGCCAGCAGCGGGGTAAGCTCCTACGAGCAGTACTTC
TRBV5-1	TRBJ2-3	.	.	CASSRMTGTDTQYF	TGCGCCAGCAGCCGAATGACAGGAACAGATACGCAGTATTTT
TRBV5-5	TRBJ2-1	.	.	CASSFDKQFF	TGTGCCAGCAGCTTCGATAAGCAGTTCTTC
TRBV27	TRBJ2-7	.	TRBD1	CASSYGTGTYEQYF	TGTGCCAGCAGTTACGGGACAGGGACCTACGAGCAGTACTTC
TRBV15	TRBJ1-5	.	.	CATSERGAGNQPQHF	TGTGCCACCAGCGAGAGAGGGGCAGGGAATCAGCCCCAGCATTTT
TRBV5-4	TRBJ1-2	.	.	CASSLGWRGYTF	TGTGCCAGCAGCTTGGGGTGGCGTGGCTACACCTTC
TRBV4-1	TRBJ2-2	.	TRBD1	CASSQADRAVGELFF	TGCGCCAGCAGCCAAGCCGACAGGGCGGTCGGGGAGCTGTTTTTT
TRBV5-1	TRBJ2-7	.	TRBD2	CASSPRTSGSYEQYF	TGCGCCAGCAGCCCCCGGACTAGCGGGAGCTACGAGCAGTACTTC
TRBV7-9	TRBJ1-1	.	TRBD1	CASSNDRANTEAFF	TGTGCCAGCAGCAACGACAGGGCGAACACTGAAGCTTTCTTT
TRBV7-8	TRBJ2-5	.	TRBD2	CASSIRTSGNPETQYF	TGTGCCAGCAGCATAAGGACTAGCGGGAACCCAGAGACCCAGTACTTC
TRBV5-1	TRBJ2-7	.	.	CASTQSTTSQGGYEQYF	TGCGCCAGCACCCAATCGACAACGAGCCAGGGAGGATACGAGCAGTACTTC
TRBV5-4	TRBJ2-1	.	.	CASSSGLVNEQFF	TGTGCCAGCAGCTCCGGACTGGTGAATGAGCAGTTCTTC
TRBV28	TRBJ2-3	.	TRBD2	CASSSPGTSGIPDTQYF	TGTGCCAGCAGTTCCCCGGGGACTAGCGGGATTCCCGATACGCAGTATTTT
TRBV7-9	TRBJ2-1	.	.	CASRPLGNNEQFF	TGTGCCAGCAGGCCCCTAGGAAACAATGAGCAGTTCTTC
TRBV6-1	TRBJ1-2	.	TRBD1	CASRPTGSNYGYTF	TGTGCCAGCAGACCGACAGGGTCTAACTATGGCTACACCTTC
TRBV4-1	TRBJ1-1	.	.	CASSPVETNTEAFF	TGCGCCAGCAGCCCAGTGGAGACGAACACTGAAGCTTTCTTT
TRBV7-9	TRBJ2-5	.	TRBD2	CASSFPTSGEETQYF	TGTGCCAGCAGCTTCCCGACTAGCGGGGAAGAGACCCAGTACTTC
TRBV27	TRBJ2-3	.	.	CASKPETGTFPSTDTQYF	TGTGCCAGCAAACCCGAGACAGGTACATTCCCTAGCACAGATACGCAGTATTTT
TRBV6-6	TRBJ2-1	once	.	CASSYSGGPYNEQFF	TGTGCCAGCAGTTACTCGGGGGGCCCATACAATGAGCAGTTCTTC
TRBV6-5	TRBJ1-1	.	.	CASSSPGMNTEAFF	TGTGCCAGCAGTTCCCCAGGGATGAACACTGAAGCTTTCTTT
TRBV28	TRBJ2-1	.	.	CASSLGTGYNEQFF	TGTGCCAGCAGTCTGGGGACCGGCTACAATGAGCAGTTCTTC
TRBV4-2	TRBJ2-6	.	TRBD2	CASSQDLLAGGRVSGANVLTF	TGTGCCAGCAGCCAAGATCTACTAGCGGGAGGGAGGGTCTCTGGGGCCAACGTCCTGACTTTC
TRBV7-9	TRBJ2-6	.	.	CASSLGTSGANVLTF	TGTGCCAGCAGCTTAGGCACCTCTGGGGCCAACGTCCTGACTTTC
TRBV28	TRBJ2-7	.	.	CASSFAVSFSYEQYF	TGTGCCAGCAGTTTCGCGGTATCCTTCTCCTACGAGCAGTACTTC
TRBV4-1	TRBJ1-1	.	.	CASSQLHLGRSNTEAFF	TGCGCCAGCAGCCAATTACATTTGGGACGGTCGAACACTGAAGCTTTCTTT
TRBV5-1	TRBJ2-5	.	.	CASSLGQRETQYF	TGCGCCAGCAGCTTAGGGCAGAGGGAGACCCAGTACTTC
TRBV4-1	TRBJ2-7	.	TRBD2	CASSHPAMTSGYEQYF	TGCGCCAGCAGCCACCCCGCCATGACTAGCGGCTACGAGCAGTACTTC
TRBV7-9	TRBJ2-1	.	.	CASTSTSYNEQFF	TGTGCCAGCACCTCGACAAGTTACAATGAGCAGTTCTTC
TRBV29-1	TRBJ2-3	few	.	CSVVVQGDTQYF	TGCAGCGTTGTTGTTCAGGGGGATACGCAGTATTTT
TRBV7-9	TRBJ1-1	.	.	CASSFTPGKDTEAFF	TGTGCCAGCAGCTTTACACCCGGCAAGGACACTGAAGCTTTCTTT
TRBV4-2	TRBJ2-2	.	.	CASSQDHGRELFF	TGTGCCAGCAGCCAAGATCACGGGAGGGAGCTGTTTTTT
TRBV6-1	TRBJ1-1	.	.	CASSLVKYTEAFF	TGTGCCAGCTCCCTTGTTAAGTACACTGAAGCTTTCTTT
TRBV6-4	TRBJ1-6	.	TRBD1	CASSEGTGNSPLHF	TGTGCCAGCAGTGAAGGGACAGGGAATTCACCCCTCCACTTT
TRBV9	TRBJ2-3	.	.	CASSVAPAGYTDTQYF	TGTGCCAGCAGCGTAGCCCCAGCGGGCTACACAGATACGCAGTATTTT
TRBV30	TRBJ1-1	once	.	CAWSGALNTEAFF	TGTGCCTGGAGTGGGGCGTTGAACACTGAAGCTTTCTTT
TRBV28	TRBJ1-1	once	.	CASSLSLRTANTEAFF	TGTGCCAGCAGTTTAAGTCTAAGGACAGCGAACACTGAAGCTTTCTTT
TRBV18	TRBJ2-1	.	.	CASSPALGDEQFF	TGTGCCAGCTCACCGGCCCTGGGCGATGAGCAGTTCTTC
TRBV4-1	TRBJ1-1	once	.	CASSQEGERGSVATEAFF	TGCGCCAGCAGCCAAGAGGGGGAAAGGGGAAGCGTGGCCACTGAAGCTTTCTTT
TRBV6-5	TRBJ1-2	.	TRBD1	CATSDRGDYGYTF	TGTGCCACTTCGGACAGGGGGGACTATGGCTACACCTTC
TRBV2	TRBJ2-4	once	TRBD2	CASTPSGGNIQYF	TGTGCCAGCACCCCGTCGGGGGGGAACATTCAGTACTTC
TRBV9	TRBJ2-3	.	.	CASSVGGYSTDTQYF	TGTGCCAGCAGCGTAGGGGGGTATAGCACAGATACGCAGTATTTT
TRBV10-3	TRBJ2-2	.	.	CAISPDGGNTGELFF	TGTGCCATCAGCCCGGACGGGGGCAACACCGGGGAGCTGTTTTTT
TRBV7-9	TRBJ2-7	.	.	CASSLAGALYEQYF	TGTGCCAGCAGCTTAGCGGGGGCCCTCTACGAGCAGTACTTC